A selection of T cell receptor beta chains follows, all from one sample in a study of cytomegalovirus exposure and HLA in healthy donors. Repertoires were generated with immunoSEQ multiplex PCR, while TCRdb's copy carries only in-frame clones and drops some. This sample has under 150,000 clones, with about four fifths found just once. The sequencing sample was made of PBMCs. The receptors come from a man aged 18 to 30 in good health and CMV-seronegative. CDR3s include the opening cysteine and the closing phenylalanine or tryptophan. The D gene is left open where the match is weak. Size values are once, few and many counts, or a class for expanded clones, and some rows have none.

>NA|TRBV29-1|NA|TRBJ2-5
CSVRDTETQYF
TGCAGCGTTCGGGACACCGAGACCCAGTACTTC
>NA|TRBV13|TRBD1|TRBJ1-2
CASSFHRGNGYTF
TGTGCCAGCAGCTTTCACAGGGGGAACGGCTACACCTTC
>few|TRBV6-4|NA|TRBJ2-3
CASSDSGLPTDTQYF
TGTGCCAGCAGTGACTCTGGGCTGCCCACAGATACGCAGTATTTT
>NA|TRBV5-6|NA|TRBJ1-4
CASSFKQYNEKLFF
TGTGCCAGCAGCTTCAAACAGTATAATGAAAAACTGTTTTTT
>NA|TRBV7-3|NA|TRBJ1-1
CASSLKKLGDTEAFF
TGTGCCAGCAGCTTAAAGAAGTTAGGGGACACTGAAGCTTTCTTT
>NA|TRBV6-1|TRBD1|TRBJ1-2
CASSGWGQGENGYTF
TGTGCCAGCAGTGGATGGGGACAGGGAGAGAATGGCTACACCTTC
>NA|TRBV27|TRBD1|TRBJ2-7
CASGWTGGNEQYF
TGTGCCAGCGGCTGGACAGGGGGTAATGAGCAGTACTTC
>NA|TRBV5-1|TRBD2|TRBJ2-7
CASSYETSGGRDF
TGCGCCAGCAGCTATGAGACTAGCGGGGGGAGGGACTTC
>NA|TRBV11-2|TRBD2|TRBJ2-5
CASSLGGGPLQETQYF
TGTGCCAGCAGCTTAGGCGGGGGTCCCCTCCAAGAGACCCAGTACTTC
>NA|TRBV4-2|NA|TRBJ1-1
CASSAGGPNTEAFF
TGTGCCAGCAGCGCGGGCGGACCGAACACTGAAGCTTTCTTT
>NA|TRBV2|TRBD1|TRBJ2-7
CASSGVGQGEQYF
TGTGCCAGCAGCGGAGTGGGACAGGGCGAGCAGTACTTC
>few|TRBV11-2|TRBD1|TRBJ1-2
CASSLAGDRGNGYTF
TGTGCCAGCAGCTTAGCCGGGGACAGAGGGAACGGCTACACCTTC
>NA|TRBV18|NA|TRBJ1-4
CASAGQPTNEKLFF
TGTGCCAGCGCAGGACAGCCAACTAATGAAAAACTGTTTTTT
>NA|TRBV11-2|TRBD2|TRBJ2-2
CASSPRWGGNTGELFF
TGTGCCAGCAGCCCACGGTGGGGGGGGAACACCGGGGAGCTGTTTTTT
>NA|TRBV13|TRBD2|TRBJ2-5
CASSLTSGVETQYF
TGTGCCAGCAGCTTAACTAGCGGGGTAGAGACCCAGTACTTC
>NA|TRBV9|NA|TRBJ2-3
CASSGPEVTDTQYF
TGTGCCAGCAGCGGCCCTGAGGTAACAGATACGCAGTATTTT
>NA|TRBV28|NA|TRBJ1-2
CASSLWDTQGYTF
TGTGCCAGCAGTTTATGGGACACCCAGGGCTACACCTTC
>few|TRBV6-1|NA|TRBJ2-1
CASSPGNYIEQFF
TGTGCCAGCAGTCCCGGGAATTATATTGAGCAGTTCTTC
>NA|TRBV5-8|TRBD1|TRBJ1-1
CASSVGQGYTEAFF
TGTGCCAGCAGCGTAGGACAGGGGTATACTGAAGCTTTCTTT
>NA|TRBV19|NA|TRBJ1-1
CASSIVNTEAFF
TGTGCCAGTAGTATCGTGAACACTGAAGCTTTCTTT
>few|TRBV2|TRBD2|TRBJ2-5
CASRRLAAAQETQYF
TGTGCCAGCAGGCGACTAGCGGCCGCCCAAGAGACCCAGTACTTC
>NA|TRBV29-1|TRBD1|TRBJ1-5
CSVTQGVNQPQHF
TGCAGCGTGACCCAGGGGGTCAATCAGCCCCAGCATTTT
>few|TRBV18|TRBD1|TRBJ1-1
CASSRADRANTEAFF
TGTGCCAGCTCTCGAGCTGACAGGGCCAACACTGAAGCTTTCTTT
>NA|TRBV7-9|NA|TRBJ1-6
CSSSSDLRGGIGSPLHF
TGTTCCAGCAGCTCCGACCTTCGCGGGGGTATAGGTTCACCCCTCCACTTT
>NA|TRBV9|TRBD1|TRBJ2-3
CASSSDRGLPPDTDTQYF
TGTGCCAGCAGCTCCGACAGGGGGCTTCCCCCGGACACAGATACGCAGTATTTT
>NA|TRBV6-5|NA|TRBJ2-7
CASSYRSGKAYEQYF
TGTGCCAGCAGTTACAGGTCAGGAAAAGCCTACGAGCAGTACTTC
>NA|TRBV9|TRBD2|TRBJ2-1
CASSVLAGDNEQFF
TGTGCCAGCAGCGTACTGGCGGGAGACAATGAGCAGTTCTTC
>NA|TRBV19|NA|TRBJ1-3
CASSIPGLGGNTIYF
TGTGCCAGTAGCATCCCAGGGCTGGGCGGAAACACCATATATTTT
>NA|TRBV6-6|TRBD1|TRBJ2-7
CASSGDRLYEQYF
TGTGCCAGCAGTGGGGACAGACTCTACGAGCAGTACTTC
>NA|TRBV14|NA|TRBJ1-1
CASSEDSGSHMNTEAFF
TGTGCCAGCAGCGAAGACTCGGGGTCCCACATGAACACTGAAGCTTTCTTT
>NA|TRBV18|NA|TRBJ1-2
CASSPPSSGTWGYTF
TGTGCCAGCTCACCACCGTCGAGCGGGACTTGGGGCTACACCTTC
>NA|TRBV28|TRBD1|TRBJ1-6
CASSGTGNNSPLHF
TGTGCCAGCAGTGGGACAGGGAATAATTCACCCCTCCACTTT
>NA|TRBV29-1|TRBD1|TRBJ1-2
CSVDKTGYYGYTF
TGCAGCGTTGATAAGACAGGGTACTATGGCTACACCTTC
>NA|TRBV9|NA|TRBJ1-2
CASSVGGRPDPNGYTF
TGTGCCAGCAGCGTAGGAGGGAGGCCGGACCCGAATGGCTACACCTTC
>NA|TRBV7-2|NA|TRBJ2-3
CASSPTTDTQYF
TGTGCCAGCAGCCCGACAACAGATACGCAGTATTTT
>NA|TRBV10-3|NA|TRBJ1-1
CAISGGPDTEAFF
TGTGCCATCAGTGGTGGGCCGGACACTGAAGCTTTCTTT
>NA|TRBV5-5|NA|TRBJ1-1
CASSLSQGMSMNTEAFF
TGTGCCAGCAGCTTGTCTCAGGGGATGTCAATGAACACTGAAGCTTTCTTT
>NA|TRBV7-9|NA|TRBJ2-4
CASSSRDLIQKNIQYF
TGTGCCAGCAGCTCCCGGGACTTGATACAAAAAAACATTCAGTACTTC
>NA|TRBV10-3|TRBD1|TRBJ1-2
CAISGGGVNYGYTF
TGTGCCATCAGTGGAGGGGGCGTAAACTATGGCTACACCTTC
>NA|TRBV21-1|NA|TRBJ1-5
CASSKAGTGGVQPQHF
TGTGCCAGCAGCAAAGCGGGGACAGGGGGCGTCCAGCCCCAGCATTTT
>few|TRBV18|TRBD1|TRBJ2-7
CASSLRTGNYEQYF
TGTGCCAGCTCACTCCGGACAGGGAACTACGAGCAGTACTTC
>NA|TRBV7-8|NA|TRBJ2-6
CASSFFPTSDGANVLTF
TGTGCCAGCAGCTTTTTTCCGACATCGGATGGGGCCAACGTCCTGACTTTC
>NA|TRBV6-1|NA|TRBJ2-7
CASSGRAAYEQYF
TGTGCCAGCAGTGGTCGAGCGGCCTACGAGCAGTACTTC
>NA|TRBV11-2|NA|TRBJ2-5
CASSLTRETQYF
TGTGCCAGCAGCTTAACTAGGGAGACCCAGTACTTC
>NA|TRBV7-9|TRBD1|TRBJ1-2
CASSWGQGGDGYTF
TGTGCCAGCAGCTGGGGACAGGGAGGGGATGGCTACACCTTC
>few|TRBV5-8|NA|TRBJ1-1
CASSLDRLNTEAFF
TGTGCCAGCAGCTTGGACAGGTTGAACACTGAAGCTTTCTTT
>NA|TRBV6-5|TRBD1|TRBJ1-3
CASSLQGSLDTIYF
TGTGCCAGCAGTTTACAGGGGAGTTTGGACACCATATATTTT
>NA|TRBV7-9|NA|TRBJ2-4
CASSPDIRLTKNIQYF
TGTGCCAGCAGCCCGGACATCCGCTTAACCAAAAACATTCAGTACTTC
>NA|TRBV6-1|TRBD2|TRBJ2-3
CASSETSGIYTDTQYF
TGTGCCAGCAGTGAAACTAGCGGTATTTACACAGATACGCAGTATTTT
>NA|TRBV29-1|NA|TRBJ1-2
CSVEEGDGNYGYTF
TGCAGCGTTGAAGAGGGAGACGGGAACTATGGCTACACCTTC
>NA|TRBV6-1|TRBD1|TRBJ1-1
CASRPDRATEAFF
TGTGCCAGCAGACCAGACAGGGCCACTGAAGCTTTCTTT
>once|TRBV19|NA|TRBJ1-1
CASSTRVSNTEAFF
TGTGCCAGTAGTACCAGGGTGTCGAACACTGAAGCTTTCTTT
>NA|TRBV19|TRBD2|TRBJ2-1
CASSIVPSGVNEQFF
TGTGCCAGTAGTATTGTCCCTAGCGGGGTCAATGAGCAGTTCTTC
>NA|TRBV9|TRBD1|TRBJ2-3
CASSSAGTGGTDTQYF
TGTGCCAGCAGCTCAGCCGGGACAGGGGGCACAGATACGCAGTATTTT